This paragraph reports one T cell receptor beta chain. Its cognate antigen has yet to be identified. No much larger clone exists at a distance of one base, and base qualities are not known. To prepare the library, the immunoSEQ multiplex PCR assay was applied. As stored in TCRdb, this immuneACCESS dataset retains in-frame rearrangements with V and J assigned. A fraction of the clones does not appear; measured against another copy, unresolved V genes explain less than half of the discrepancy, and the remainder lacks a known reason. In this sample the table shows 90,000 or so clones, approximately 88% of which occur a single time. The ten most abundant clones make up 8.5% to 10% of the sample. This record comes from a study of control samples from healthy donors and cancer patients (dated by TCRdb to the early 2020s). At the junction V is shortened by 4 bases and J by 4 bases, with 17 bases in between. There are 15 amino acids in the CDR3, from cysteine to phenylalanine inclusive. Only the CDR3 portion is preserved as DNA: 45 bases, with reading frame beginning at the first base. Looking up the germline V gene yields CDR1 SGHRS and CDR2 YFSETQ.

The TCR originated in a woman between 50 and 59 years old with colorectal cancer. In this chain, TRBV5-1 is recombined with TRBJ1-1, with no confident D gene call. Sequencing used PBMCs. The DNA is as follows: TGCGCCAGCAGCCTACATTGGACTTTGAGCACTGAAGCTTTCTTT. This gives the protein CASSLHWTLSTEAFF.